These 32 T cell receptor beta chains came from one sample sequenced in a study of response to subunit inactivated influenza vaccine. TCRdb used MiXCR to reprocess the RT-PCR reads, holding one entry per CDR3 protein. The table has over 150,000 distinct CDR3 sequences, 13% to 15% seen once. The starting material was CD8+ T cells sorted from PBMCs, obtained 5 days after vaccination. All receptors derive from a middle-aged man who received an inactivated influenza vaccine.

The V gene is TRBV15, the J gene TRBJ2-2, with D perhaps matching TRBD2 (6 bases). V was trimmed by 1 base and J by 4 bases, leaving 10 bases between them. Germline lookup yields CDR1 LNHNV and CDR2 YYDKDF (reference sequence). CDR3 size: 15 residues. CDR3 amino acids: CATSRARRGTGELFF. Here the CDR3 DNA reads TGTGCCACCAGCAGAGCCCGGAGGGGCACCGGGGAGCTGTTTTTT.

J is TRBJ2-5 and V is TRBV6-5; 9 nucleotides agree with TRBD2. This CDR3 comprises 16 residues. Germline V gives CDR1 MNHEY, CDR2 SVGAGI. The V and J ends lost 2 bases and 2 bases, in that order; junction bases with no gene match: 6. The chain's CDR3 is CASSYPATSGQETQYF. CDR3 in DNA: TGTGCCAGCAGTTACCCCGCGACTAGCGGTCAAGAGACCCAGTACTTC.

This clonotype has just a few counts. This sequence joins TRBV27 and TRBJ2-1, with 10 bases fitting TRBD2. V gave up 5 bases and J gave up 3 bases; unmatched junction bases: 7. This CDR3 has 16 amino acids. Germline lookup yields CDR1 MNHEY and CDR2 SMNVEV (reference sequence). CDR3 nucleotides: TGTGCCAGCAGTCCCCAAGCGGGAGGGGGCTACAATGAGCAGTTCTTC. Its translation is CASSPQAGGGYNEQFF.

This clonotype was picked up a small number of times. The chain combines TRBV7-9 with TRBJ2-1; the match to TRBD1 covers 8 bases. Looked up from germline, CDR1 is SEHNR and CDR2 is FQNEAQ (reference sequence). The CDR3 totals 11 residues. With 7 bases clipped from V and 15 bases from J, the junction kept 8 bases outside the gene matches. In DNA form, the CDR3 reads TGTGCCAGCACCCACGGAGACAGGGGGTTCTTC. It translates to CASTHGDRGFF.

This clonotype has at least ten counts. The CDR3 nucleotides read TGCGCCAGCAGCCTTTTTCCCTCAGGGGAGTCCTACAATGAGCAGTTCTTC. Translating gives CASSLFPSGESYNEQFF. V usage is TRBV4-3 and J usage is TRBJ2-1; D might be TRBD1 (6 bases). V lost 4 bases and J 1 base, leaving 17 bases between the germline ends. CDR3 length equals 17 residues. Per the germline V gene, CDR1 is LGHNA and CDR2 is YSLEER.

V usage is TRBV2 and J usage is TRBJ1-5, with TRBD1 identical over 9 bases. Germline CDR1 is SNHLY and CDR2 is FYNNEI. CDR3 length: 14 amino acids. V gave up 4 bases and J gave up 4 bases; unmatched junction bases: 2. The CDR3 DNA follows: TGTGCCAGCAGTGCCGGGACAGGGAATCAGCCCCAGCATTTT. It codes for CASSAGTGNQPQHF.

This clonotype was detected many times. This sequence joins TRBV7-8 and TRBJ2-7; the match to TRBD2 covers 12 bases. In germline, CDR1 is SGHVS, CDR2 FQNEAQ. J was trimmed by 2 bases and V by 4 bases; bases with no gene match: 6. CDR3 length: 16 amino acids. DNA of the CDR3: TGTGCCAGCAGCTCAGGACTAGCGGGGACCGCCTACGAGCAGTACTTC. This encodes CASSSGLAGTAYEQYF.

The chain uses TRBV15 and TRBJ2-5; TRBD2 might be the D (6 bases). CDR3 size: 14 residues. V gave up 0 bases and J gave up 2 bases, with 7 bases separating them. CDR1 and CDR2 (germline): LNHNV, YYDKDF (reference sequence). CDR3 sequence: CATSRETRQETQYF. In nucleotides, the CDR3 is TGTGCCACCAGCAGAGAGACTAGGCAAGAGACCCAGTACTTC.

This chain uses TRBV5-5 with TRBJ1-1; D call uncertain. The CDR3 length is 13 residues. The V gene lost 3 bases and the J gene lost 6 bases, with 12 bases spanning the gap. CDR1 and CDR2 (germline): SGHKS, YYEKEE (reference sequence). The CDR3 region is CASSWAGSPEAFF. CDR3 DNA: TGTGCCAGCAGCTGGGCCGGGTCTCCTGAAGCTTTCTTT. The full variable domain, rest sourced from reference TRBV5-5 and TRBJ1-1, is DAGVTQSPTHLIKTRGQQVTLRCSPISGHKSVSWYQQVLGQGPQFIFQYYEKEERGRGNFPDRFSARQFPNYSSELNVNALLLGDSALYLCASSWAGSPEAFFGQGTRLTVV.

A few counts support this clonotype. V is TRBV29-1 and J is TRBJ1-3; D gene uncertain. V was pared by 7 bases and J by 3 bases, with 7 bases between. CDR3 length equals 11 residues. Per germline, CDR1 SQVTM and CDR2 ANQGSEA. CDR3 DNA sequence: TGCAGCGCTTCAAGTGGAAACACCATATATTTT. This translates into CSASSGNTIYF.

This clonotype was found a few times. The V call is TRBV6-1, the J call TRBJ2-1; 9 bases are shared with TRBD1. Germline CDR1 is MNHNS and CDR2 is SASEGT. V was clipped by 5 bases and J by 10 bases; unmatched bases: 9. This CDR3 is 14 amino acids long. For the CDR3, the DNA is TGTGCCAGCAGTACCCAGACAGGGGGGAGAGAGCAGTTCTTC. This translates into CASSTQTGGREQFF.

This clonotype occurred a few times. The CDR3 spells CASSDLGSGTDTQYF. In DNA form, the CDR3 reads TGTGCCAGCAGTGATCTGGGGTCTGGCACAGATACGCAGTATTTT. The gene calls are TRBV2 and TRBJ2-3, with D hard to call. The CDR3 has 15 residues. Trimming removed 3 bases from V and 1 base from J, with 11 bases in between. Per the germline V gene, CDR1 is SNHLY and CDR2 is FYNNEI.

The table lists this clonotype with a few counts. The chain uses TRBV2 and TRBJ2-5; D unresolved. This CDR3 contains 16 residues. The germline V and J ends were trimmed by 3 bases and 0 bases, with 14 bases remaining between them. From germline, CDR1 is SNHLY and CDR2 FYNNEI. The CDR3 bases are TGTGCCAGCAGTGATGCCCTCGGCACGTACCAAGAGACCCAGTACTTC. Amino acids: CASSDALGTYQETQYF.

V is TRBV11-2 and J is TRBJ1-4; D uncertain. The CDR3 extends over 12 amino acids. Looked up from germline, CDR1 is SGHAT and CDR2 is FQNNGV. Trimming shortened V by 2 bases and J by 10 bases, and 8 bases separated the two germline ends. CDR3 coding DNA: TGTGCCAGCAGCTTATCCCCCTTAAAACTGTTTTTT. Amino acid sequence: CASSLSPLKLFF.

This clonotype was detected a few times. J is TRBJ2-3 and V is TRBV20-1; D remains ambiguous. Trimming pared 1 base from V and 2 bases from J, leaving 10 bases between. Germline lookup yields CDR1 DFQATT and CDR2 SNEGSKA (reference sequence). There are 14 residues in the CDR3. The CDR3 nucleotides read TGCAGTGCTAGAGGCCTTATTTACACAGATACGCAGTATTTT. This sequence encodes CSARGLIYTDTQYF.

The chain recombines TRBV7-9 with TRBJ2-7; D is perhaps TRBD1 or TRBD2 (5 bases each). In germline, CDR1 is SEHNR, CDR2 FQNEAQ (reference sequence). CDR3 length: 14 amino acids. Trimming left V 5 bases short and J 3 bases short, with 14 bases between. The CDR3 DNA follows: TGTGCCAGCAGCCAAACGGGACGTTACTACGAGCAGTACTTC. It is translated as CASSQTGRYYEQYF.

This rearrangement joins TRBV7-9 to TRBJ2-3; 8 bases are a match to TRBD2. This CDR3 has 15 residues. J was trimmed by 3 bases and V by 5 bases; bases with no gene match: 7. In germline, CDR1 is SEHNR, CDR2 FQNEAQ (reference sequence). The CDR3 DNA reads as TGTGCCAGCAGCCTCGGAGCGGGAGTAACAGATACGCAGTATTTT. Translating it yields CASSLGAGVTDTQYF. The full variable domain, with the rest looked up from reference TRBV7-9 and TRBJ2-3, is DTGVSQNPRHKITKRGQNVTFRCDPISEHNRLYWYRQTLGQGPEFLTYFQNEAQLEKSRLLSDRFSAERPKGSFSTLEIQRTEQGDSAMYLCASSLGAGVTDTQYFGPGTRLTVL.

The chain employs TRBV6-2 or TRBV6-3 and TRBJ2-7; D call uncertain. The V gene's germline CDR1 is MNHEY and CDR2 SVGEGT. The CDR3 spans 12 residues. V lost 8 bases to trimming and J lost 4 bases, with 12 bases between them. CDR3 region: CASSTHSYEQYF. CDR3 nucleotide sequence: TGTGCCAGCTCAACCCATTCGTACGAGCAGTACTTC.

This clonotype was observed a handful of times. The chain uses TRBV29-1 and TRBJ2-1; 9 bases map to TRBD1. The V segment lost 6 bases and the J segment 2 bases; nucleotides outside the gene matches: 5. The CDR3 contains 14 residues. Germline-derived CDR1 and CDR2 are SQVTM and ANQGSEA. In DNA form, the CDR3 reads TGCAGCGTAAACCACAGGGGGCCCTACAATGAGCAGTTCTTC. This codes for CSVNHRGPYNEQFF.

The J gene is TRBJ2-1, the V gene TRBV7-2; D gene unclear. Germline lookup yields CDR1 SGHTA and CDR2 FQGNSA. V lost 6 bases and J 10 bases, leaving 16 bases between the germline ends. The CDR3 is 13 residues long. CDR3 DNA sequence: TGTGCCAGCAGTTTTTACGACGGAAACGAGCAGTTCTTC. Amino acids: CASSFYDGNEQFF.

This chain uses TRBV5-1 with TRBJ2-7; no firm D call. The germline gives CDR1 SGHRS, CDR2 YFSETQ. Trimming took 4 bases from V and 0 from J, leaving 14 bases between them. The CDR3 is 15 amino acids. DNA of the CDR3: TGCGCCAGCAGCCCGGTTCCTCGGAGCTCCTACGAGCAGTACTTC. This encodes CASSPVPRSSYEQYF.

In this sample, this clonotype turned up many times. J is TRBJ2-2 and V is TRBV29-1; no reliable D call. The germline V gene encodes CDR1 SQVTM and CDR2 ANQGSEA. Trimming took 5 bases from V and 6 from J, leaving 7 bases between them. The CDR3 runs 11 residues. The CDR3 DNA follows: TGCAGCGTTACCGGGCCCGGGGAGCTGTTTTTT. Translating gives CSVTGPGELFF.

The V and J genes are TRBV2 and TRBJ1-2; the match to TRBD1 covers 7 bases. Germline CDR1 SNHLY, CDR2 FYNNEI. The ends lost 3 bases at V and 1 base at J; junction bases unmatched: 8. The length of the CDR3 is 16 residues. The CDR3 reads CASSDNRGFFNYGYTF. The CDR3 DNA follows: TGTGCCAGCAGTGATAACAGGGGATTTTTTAACTATGGCTACACCTTC.

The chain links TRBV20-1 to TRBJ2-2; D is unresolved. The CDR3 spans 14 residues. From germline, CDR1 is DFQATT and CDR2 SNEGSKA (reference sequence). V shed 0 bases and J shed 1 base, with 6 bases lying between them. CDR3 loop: CSARDQLNTGELFF. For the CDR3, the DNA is TGCAGTGCTAGAGATCAGCTGAACACCGGGGAGCTGTTTTTT.

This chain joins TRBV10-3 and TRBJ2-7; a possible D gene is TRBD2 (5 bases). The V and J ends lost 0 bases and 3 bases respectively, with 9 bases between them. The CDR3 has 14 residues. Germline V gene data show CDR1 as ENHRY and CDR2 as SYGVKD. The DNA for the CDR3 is TGTGCCATCAGTGAGTCGGCGGGTTTCTACGAGCAGTACTTC. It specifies CAISESAGFYEQYF.

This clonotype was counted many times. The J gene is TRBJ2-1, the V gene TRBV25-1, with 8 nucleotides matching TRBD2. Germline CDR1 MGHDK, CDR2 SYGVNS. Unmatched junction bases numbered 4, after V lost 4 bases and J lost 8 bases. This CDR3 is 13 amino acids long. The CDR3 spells CASSAAGGYEQFF. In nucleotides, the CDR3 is TGTGCCAGCAGTGCCGCGGGGGGCTATGAGCAGTTCTTC.

CDR3 sequence (DNA): TGCAGTGCCCCCTTGGAGGGTGGGTCCTACGAGCAGTACTTC. It yields the protein CSAPLEGGSYEQYF. V gene TRBV20-1 combines with J gene TRBJ2-7, with a possible D match to TRBD2 (6 bases). Deletions cut 6 bases from V and 1 base from J, with 16 bases between. Per germline, CDR1 DFQATT and CDR2 SNEGSKA (reference sequence). This CDR3 has 14 residues.

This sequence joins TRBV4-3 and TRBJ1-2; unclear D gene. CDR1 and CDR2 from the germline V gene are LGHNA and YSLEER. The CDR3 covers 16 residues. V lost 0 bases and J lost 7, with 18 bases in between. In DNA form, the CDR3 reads TGCGCCAGCAGCCAAGAAGTCGGTGGACCGGGATTTGGCTACACCTTC. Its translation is CASSQEVGGPGFGYTF.

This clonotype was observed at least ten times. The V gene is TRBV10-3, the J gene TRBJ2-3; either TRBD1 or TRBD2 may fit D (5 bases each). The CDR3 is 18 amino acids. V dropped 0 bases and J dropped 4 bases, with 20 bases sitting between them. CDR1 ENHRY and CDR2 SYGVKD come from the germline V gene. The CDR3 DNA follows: TGTGCCATCAGTGAGTCGTCATTCGGTGGGGGAGATGCAGATACGCAGTATTTT. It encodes CAISESSFGGGDADTQYF.

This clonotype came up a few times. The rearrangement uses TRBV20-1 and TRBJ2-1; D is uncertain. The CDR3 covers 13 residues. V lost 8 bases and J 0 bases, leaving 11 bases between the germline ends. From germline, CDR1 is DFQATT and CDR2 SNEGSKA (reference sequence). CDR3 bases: TGCAGTCTGCCTCCTAGCTCCTACAATGAGCAGTTCTTC. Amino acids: CSLPPSSYNEQFF.

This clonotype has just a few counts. CDR3 DNA sequence: TGTGCCAGCAGCCAAGTACCCGGGAAAAGCTCCTACAATGAGCAGTTCTTC. Its protein product is CASSQVPGKSSYNEQFF. The chain employs TRBV14 and TRBJ2-1; tentative D call: TRBD2 (5 bases). Trimming took 1 base from V and 0 from J, leaving 13 bases between them. The CDR3 sequence is 17 residues long. The germline V gene encodes CDR1 SGHDN and CDR2 FVKESK.

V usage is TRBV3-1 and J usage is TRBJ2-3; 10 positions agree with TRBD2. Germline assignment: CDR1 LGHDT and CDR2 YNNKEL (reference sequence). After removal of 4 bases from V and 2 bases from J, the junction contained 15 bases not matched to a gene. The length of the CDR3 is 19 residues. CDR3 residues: CASSPFAPSGGAPTDTQYF. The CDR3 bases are TGTGCCAGCAGCCCCTTTGCCCCTAGCGGGGGCGCCCCCACAGATACGCAGTATTTT.